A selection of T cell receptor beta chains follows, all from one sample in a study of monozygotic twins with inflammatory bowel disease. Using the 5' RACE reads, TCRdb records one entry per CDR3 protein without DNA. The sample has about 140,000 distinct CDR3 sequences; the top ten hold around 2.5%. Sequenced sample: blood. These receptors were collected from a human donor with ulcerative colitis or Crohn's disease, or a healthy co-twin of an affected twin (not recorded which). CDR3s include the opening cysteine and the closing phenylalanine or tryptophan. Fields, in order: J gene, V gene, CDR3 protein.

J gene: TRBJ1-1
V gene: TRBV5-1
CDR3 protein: CASSLVTGRTFF

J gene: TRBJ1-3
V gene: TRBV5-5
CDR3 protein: CASSLVGNPGNTIYF

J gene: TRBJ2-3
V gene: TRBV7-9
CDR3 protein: CARGRHPSTDTQYF

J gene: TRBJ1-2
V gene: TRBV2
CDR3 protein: CASSEAVQASFRTGEDYTF

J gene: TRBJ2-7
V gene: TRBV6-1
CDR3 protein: CASSTRTGAYEQYF

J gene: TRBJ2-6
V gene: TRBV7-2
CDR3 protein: CASSGGRGRSGANVLTF

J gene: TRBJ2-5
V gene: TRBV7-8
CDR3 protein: CASSLNGGVTQYF

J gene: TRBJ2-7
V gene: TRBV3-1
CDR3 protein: CASSQGPGDYEQYF

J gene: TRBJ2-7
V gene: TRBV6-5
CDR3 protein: CASSYFSGGRYEQYF

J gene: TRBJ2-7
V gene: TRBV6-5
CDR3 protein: CASSYGLAGEQYF

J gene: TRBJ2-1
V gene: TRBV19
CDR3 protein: CATSPGERSSYNEQFF

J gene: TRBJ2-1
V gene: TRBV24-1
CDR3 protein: CATSDSLAGGQGEQFF

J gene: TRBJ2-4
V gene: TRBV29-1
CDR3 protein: CSVERFGGNIQYF

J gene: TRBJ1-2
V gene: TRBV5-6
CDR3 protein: CASSLPPGHYGYTF

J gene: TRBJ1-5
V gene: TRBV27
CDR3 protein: CASSPGGLGGQPQHF

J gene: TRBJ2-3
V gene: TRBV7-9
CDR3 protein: CASSSERGRDTDTQYF

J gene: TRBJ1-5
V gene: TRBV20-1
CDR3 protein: CSARGAQPQHF

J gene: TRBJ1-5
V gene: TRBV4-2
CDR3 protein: CASSQDPQELNNNQPQHF

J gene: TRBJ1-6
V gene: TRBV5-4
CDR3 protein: CASSLGQKAYNSPLHF

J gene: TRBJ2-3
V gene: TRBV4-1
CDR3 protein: CASSRLLAGTLTDTQYF

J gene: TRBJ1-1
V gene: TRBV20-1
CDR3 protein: CSARVASRLNTEAFF

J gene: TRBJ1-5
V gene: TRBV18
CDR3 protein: CASSPPGGNGQPQHF

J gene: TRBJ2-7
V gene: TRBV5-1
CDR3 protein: CASSPEGRGYEQYF

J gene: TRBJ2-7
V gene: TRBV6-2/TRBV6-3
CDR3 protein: CASRQITGTGDYEQYF

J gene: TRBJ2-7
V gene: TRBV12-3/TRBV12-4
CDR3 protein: CASSFQTGGPRSEQYF

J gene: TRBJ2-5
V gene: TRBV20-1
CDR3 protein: CSARTSAETQYF

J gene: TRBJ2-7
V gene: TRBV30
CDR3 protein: CAWDRAYLYEQYF

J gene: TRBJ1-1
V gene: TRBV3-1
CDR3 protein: CASSRITGDNTEAFF

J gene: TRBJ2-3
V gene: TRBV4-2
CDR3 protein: CASSQGDSGGDTQYF

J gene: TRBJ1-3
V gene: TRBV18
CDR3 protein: CASSPTSSSGNTIYF

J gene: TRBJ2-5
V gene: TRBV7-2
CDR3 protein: CASSLKGWGLRPETQYF

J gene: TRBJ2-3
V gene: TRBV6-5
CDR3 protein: CASSYGGGTDTQYF

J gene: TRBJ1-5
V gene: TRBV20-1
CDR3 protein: CSVGKPGQGYQPQHF

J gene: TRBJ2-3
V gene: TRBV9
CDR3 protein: CASSASGTPMVVSDTQYF

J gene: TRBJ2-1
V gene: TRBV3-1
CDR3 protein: CASSQPGAPSYNEQFF

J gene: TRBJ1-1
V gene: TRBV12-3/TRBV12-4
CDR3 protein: CASSVQATKNTEAFF

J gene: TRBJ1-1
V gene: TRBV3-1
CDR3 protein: CASSQDQGRTFF

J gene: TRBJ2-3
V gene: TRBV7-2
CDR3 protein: CASSLGTGSSTDTQYF

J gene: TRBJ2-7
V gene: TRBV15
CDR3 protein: CATSRDPTGLYEQYF

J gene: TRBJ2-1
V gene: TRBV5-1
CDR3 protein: CASSLNRGSLNEQFF

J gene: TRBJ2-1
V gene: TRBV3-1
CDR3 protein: CASSGDRGKYNEQFF